These T cell receptor beta chains were read from a single sample in a study of early T cells in non-severe SARS-CoV-2 infection. TCRdb used MiXCR to reprocess the 5' RACE reads, holding one entry per CDR3 protein. The sample includes approximately 63,000 distinct CDR3 sequences, 4.5% to 7.5% of them seen just once. The sequencing here drew on whole blood, taken at baseline. The receptor set was obtained from an adult who was a healthcare worker with PCR-confirmed SARS-CoV-2 infection or an uninfected control (not recorded which). Both conserved end residues are part of each CDR3. A D gene is named only where the DNA matches it firmly. A clone size is listed for some rows: how often the clone was seen (once, few, many), or a class if it is expanded.

cdr3_aa: CATNYNEQFF; cdr3_nt: TGTGCCACCAACTACAATGAGCAGTTCTTC; v_call: TRBV6-2/TRBV6-3; j_call: TRBJ2-1; d_call: NA; clone_size: few
cdr3_aa: CASSTPATGLGGGELFF; cdr3_nt: TGTGCCAGCAGCACCCCCGCAACAGGGTTGGGTGGCGGGGAGCTGTTTTTT; v_call: TRBV5-5; j_call: TRBJ2-2; d_call: NA; clone_size: many
cdr3_aa: CASRFSTGLVYEQYF; cdr3_nt: TGTGCCAGCAGGTTTTCGACAGGGCTAGTCTACGAGCAGTACTTC; v_call: TRBV7-2; j_call: TRBJ2-7; d_call: TRBD1; clone_size: many
cdr3_aa: CASSLGSGRAPADTQYF; cdr3_nt: TGTGCCAGCAGTTTGGGTAGCGGGAGGGCTCCGGCCGATACGCAGTATTTT; v_call: TRBV27; j_call: TRBJ2-3; d_call: TRBD2; clone_size: NA
cdr3_aa: CASSLTGTSDYEQYF; cdr3_nt: TGTGCCAGCAGCTTAACCGGGACTAGCGACTACGAGCAGTACTTC; v_call: TRBV7-2; j_call: TRBJ2-7; d_call: TRBD2; clone_size: many
cdr3_aa: CASRTPGQGHETQYF; cdr3_nt: TGTGCCAGCAGAACGCCAGGACAGGGACACGAGACCCAGTACTTC; v_call: TRBV5-5; j_call: TRBJ2-5; d_call: TRBD1; clone_size: many
cdr3_aa: CASSYASGTYNEQFF; cdr3_nt: TGTGCCAGCAGTTACGCTAGCGGGACCTACAATGAGCAGTTCTTC; v_call: TRBV6-5; j_call: TRBJ2-1; d_call: TRBD2; clone_size: NA
cdr3_aa: CASSRGSRQETQYF; cdr3_nt: TGCGCCAGCAGCCGGGGTAGCCGCCAAGAGACCCAGTACTTC; v_call: TRBV5-1; j_call: TRBJ2-5; d_call: NA; clone_size: NA
cdr3_aa: CASTRSHPGPTGETQYF; cdr3_nt: TGTGCCAGCACCCGATCCCATCCGGGCCCGACGGGGGAGACCCAGTACTTC; v_call: TRBV5-4; j_call: TRBJ2-5; d_call: NA; clone_size: few
cdr3_aa: CASSMDRPGPNQPQHF; cdr3_nt: TGTGCCAGTAGTATGGACCGCCCAGGGCCCAATCAGCCCCAGCATTTT; v_call: TRBV19; j_call: TRBJ1-5; d_call: NA; clone_size: few
cdr3_aa: CTSTDKGTVNEKLFF; cdr3_nt: TGTACCAGCACCGACAAGGGGACTGTTAATGAAAAACTGTTTTTT; v_call: TRBV4-2; j_call: TRBJ1-4; d_call: NA; clone_size: NA
cdr3_aa: CASSLNLGAIYGYTF; cdr3_nt: TGTGCCAGCAGCTTAAATCTGGGGGCAATCTATGGCTACACCTTC; v_call: TRBV7-2; j_call: TRBJ1-2; d_call: NA; clone_size: medium-sized